These 23 T cell receptor beta chains were sequenced from one sample in a study of OX40 agonist ivuxolimab in advanced cancers. The method was the immunoSEQ multiplex PCR assay. TCRdb took this table from immuneACCESS and kept in-frame rearrangements with V and J called. Such tables lack part of the clones; where checked against another copy, unresolved V genes explain under half of the gap, and the rest is unexplained. Across this sample there are about 90,000 clones, with over 80% seen only once. Clones ranked in the top ten supply less than 8% of the sample. This sample comprised CD4+ or CD8+ T cells sorted from blood, obtained in a trial of the OX40 agonist ivuxolimab. The receptors come from an adult with an advanced solid tumor such as melanoma, head and neck, liver or kidney cancer.

The rearrangement links TRBV11-3 to TRBJ1-4; the D is unclear. Germline loops: CDR1 SGHNT, CDR2 YENEEA. The CDR3 has 12 residues. Between the trimmed V and J ends, which lost 7 bases and 7 bases, there was a span of 10 bases. The chain's CDR3 is CASTKTGEKLFF. The CDR3 DNA is TGTGCCAGCACAAAGACGGGTGAAAAACTGTTTTTT.

This clone was counted only a few times. CDR3: CASSVLEGWNTGELFF. CDR3 nucleotides: TGTGCCAGCAGCGTATTGGAAGGTTGGAATACCGGGGAGCTGTTTTTT. The chain couples TRBV9 to TRBJ2-2; D uncertain. The CDR3 extends over 16 amino acids. From germline, CDR1 is SGDLS and CDR2 YYNGEE. V was cut by 1 base and J by 5 bases, with 15 bases left in between.

The chain recombines TRBV5-1 with TRBJ2-3; 13 nucleotides align to TRBD2. Germline V gene lookup returns CDR1 SGHRS and CDR2 YFSETQ. With 4 bases clipped from V and 5 bases from J, the junction kept 7 bases outside the gene matches. The CDR3 runs to 16 residues. The CDR3 reads CASSLGLAGAVDTQYF. CDR3 coding DNA: TGCGCCAGCAGCCTAGGACTAGCGGGAGCCGTAGATACGCAGTATTTT.

The V and J genes are TRBV12-5 and TRBJ1-1, with D perhaps TRBD1 (6 bases). This CDR3 is 14 amino acids long. Trimming removed 9 bases from V and 5 bases from J, with 19 bases in between. Germline V lookup: CDR1 LGHNT, CDR2 FRNRAP. The CDR3 is CARPGVRGGTEAFF. Here the CDR3 DNA reads TGTGCTAGGCCAGGGGTGCGGGGGGGGACTGAAGCTTTCTTT.

This chain uses TRBV5-6 with TRBJ2-2; possibly TRBD1 for D (6 bases). Germline CDR1 and CDR2: SGHDT and YYEEEE. The CDR3 sequence is 15 residues long. V gave up 1 base and J gave up 3 bases, with 10 bases separating them. The CDR3, as DNA: TGTGCCAGCAGCTTGAGGACAGCATACACCGGGGAGCTGTTTTTT. Its protein product is CASSLRTAYTGELFF.

This chain uses TRBV19 with TRBJ2-3; 7 bases fit TRBD2. The CDR3 loop spans 16 amino acids. V shed 1 base, J shed 2 bases, and the junction held 6 bases outside the gene matches. Germline CDR1 is LNHDA and CDR2 is SQIVND (reference sequence). In DNA form, the CDR3 reads TGTGCCAGTAGTATAGTGCCTAGCGGAGCCACAGATACGCAGTATTTT. This translates into CASSIVPSGATDTQYF.

V and J are TRBV13 and TRBJ2-7, with D unclear. Per the germline V gene, CDR1 is PRHDT and CDR2 is FYEKMQ (reference sequence). The CDR3 is made up of 15 amino acids. Trimming took 0 bases from V and 0 from J, leaving 9 bases between them. CDR3 DNA sequence: TGTGCCAGCAGCTTAGGCCTCGGCTACTCCTACGAGCAGTACTTC. It codes for CASSLGLGYSYEQYF.

The chain employs TRBV5-6 and TRBJ1-5; D is undetermined. Trimming took off 0 bases at V and 0 bases at J, with 7 bases between the two ends. The V gene's germline CDR1 is SGHDT and CDR2 YYEEEE. The CDR3 is 15 residues long. CDR3 loop: CASSLGAPSNQPQHF. DNA for the CDR3: TGTGCCAGCAGCTTGGGGGCTCCTAGCAATCAGCCCCAGCATTTT.

This chain connects TRBV7-9 to TRBJ1-2, with D tentatively TRBD1 (6 bases). The CDR3 length is 13 residues. V was clipped by 4 bases and J by 5 bases, with 11 bases between them. Germline values: CDR1 SEHNR, CDR2 FQNEAQ (reference sequence). CDR3 sequence (DNA): TGTGCCAGCAGCTCTGACAGGCCATATGGCTACACCTTC. This translates into CASSSDRPYGYTF.

The V gene is TRBV11-3, the J gene TRBJ2-1; TRBD1 might be the D (5 bases). V was pared by 5 bases and J by 4 bases, with 18 bases between. CDR3 length equals 16 residues. Germline V gives CDR1 SGHNT, CDR2 YENEEA. The CDR3 loop is CASSPPLRVLYNEQFF. CDR3 DNA sequence: TGTGCCAGCAGCCCGCCCCTCAGGGTCCTTTACAATGAGCAGTTCTTC.

The rearrangement joins TRBV7-2 to TRBJ2-5; 9 nucleotides match TRBD2. The trim removed 1 base at V and 0 bases at J, leaving 3 bases unmatched. The CDR3 is 16 amino acids. Germline loops: CDR1 SGHTA, CDR2 FQGNSA. The CDR3 spells CASSLGTSVNQETQYF. The CDR3 coding sequence is TGTGCCAGCAGCTTAGGGACTAGCGTTAACCAAGAGACCCAGTACTTC.

The V gene is TRBV27, the J gene TRBJ2-1; D unclear. Trimming pared 2 bases from V and 4 bases from J, leaving 12 bases between. The germline CDR1 and CDR2 sequences are MNHEY and SMNVEV (reference sequence). The CDR3 covers 15 residues. CDR3: CASSLRRPVYNEQFF. In DNA form, the CDR3 reads TGTGCCAGCAGTTTAAGACGCCCGGTTTACAATGAGCAGTTCTTC.

CDR3 in amino acids: CASSYSGTNYGYTF. The CDR3 nucleotides read TGTGCCAGCAGTTACTCCGGAACTAACTATGGCTACACCTTC. The gene calls are TRBV6-5 and TRBJ1-2; the D is unclear. Trimming left V 0 bases short and J 0 bases short, with 5 bases between. Germline lookup yields CDR1 MNHEY and CDR2 SVGAGI. This CDR3 spans 14 amino acids.

The chain is built from TRBV18 and TRBJ2-7, with 11 bases that match TRBD2. V lost 1 base to trimming and J lost 4 bases; unmatched junction nucleotides: 9. Germline assignment: CDR1 KGHSH and CDR2 LQKENI. The CDR3 is made up of 17 amino acids. The CDR3 region is CASSPLDLAGGGYEQYF. CDR3 bases: TGTGCCAGCTCACCACTCGACCTAGCGGGAGGTGGTTACGAGCAGTACTTC.

The V and J genes are TRBV7-9 and TRBJ2-7; 14 positions match TRBD2. The J segment lost 2 bases and the V segment lost 5 bases, leaving 11 bases of the junction unmatched. The CDR3 has 18 residues. Germline assignment: CDR1 SEHNR and CDR2 FQNEAQ (reference sequence). The CDR3 spells CASSPRGTSGSNPYEQYF. DNA of the CDR3: TGTGCCAGCAGCCCGAGGGGGACTAGCGGGAGTAACCCCTACGAGCAGTACTTC. The whole variable domain, remainder taken from reference TRBV7-9 and TRBJ2-7, is DTGVSQNPRHKITKRGQNVTFRCDPISEHNRLYWYRQTLGQGPEFLTYFQNEAQLEKSRLLSDRFSAERPKGSFSTLEIQRTEQGDSAMYLCASSPRGTSGSNPYEQYFGPGTRLTVT.

This clone was detected only once. J is TRBJ1-2 and V is TRBV10-3; TRBD1 agrees at 9 bases. The J segment lost 5 bases and the V segment lost 6 bases, leaving 7 bases of the junction unmatched. This CDR3 is built from 14 residues. CDR1 and CDR2 from the germline V gene are ENHRY and SYGVKD. The CDR3 sequence: CAIRSDRGGYGYTF. In DNA form, the CDR3 reads TGTGCCATCAGGTCCGACAGGGGGGGATATGGCTACACCTTC.

Only a few counts were recorded for this clone. This chain uses TRBV7-8 with TRBJ2-2; 10 bases are shared with TRBD2. V lost 1 base to trimming and J lost 5 bases; unmatched junction nucleotides: 10. Germline V gene sequence: CDR1 SGHVS, CDR2 FQNEAQ. The CDR3 has 18 amino acids. CDR3 protein: CASSLVPAGGPGTGELFF. The DNA for the CDR3 is TGTGCCAGCAGCTTAGTTCCAGCGGGAGGGCCGGGAACCGGGGAGCTGTTTTTT.

This sequence joins TRBV7-2 and TRBJ1-5, with D possibly TRBD1 on 6 matching bases. Germline V gene lookup returns CDR1 SGHTA and CDR2 FQGNSA. With 4 bases removed from V and 9 bases from J, the gap between germline ends came to 16 bases. The CDR3 totals 14 residues. The CDR3 here is CASSSDSQGRPQHF. CDR3 DNA: TGTGCCAGCAGCTCCGACAGCCAGGGGAGGCCCCAGCATTTT.

This sequence joins TRBV29-1 and TRBJ1-1, with D possibly being TRBD1 (5 bases). Trimming cost V 3 bases and J 2 bases, with 10 bases left between them. The germline gives CDR1 SQVTM, CDR2 ANQGSEA. The CDR3 spans 13 residues. CDR3 amino acids: CSVDQGRNTEAFF. In DNA, the CDR3 is TGCAGCGTTGATCAGGGACGAAACACTGAAGCTTTCTTT.

This clone was detected a few times. The CDR3 region has the DNA TGTGCTAGTGGCAGCCAGACAGGGAATAGCAATCAGCCCCAGCATTTT. Protein product: CASGSQTGNSNQPQHF. The chain joins TRBV12-5 to TRBJ1-5, with 7 nucleotides matching TRBD1. Germline loops: CDR1 LGHNT, CDR2 FRNRAP. The CDR3 has 16 residues. Trimming cost V 6 bases and J 0 bases; bases outside gene matches: 8.

A single count supports this clone. This rearrangement joins TRBV29-1 to TRBJ1-1, with unresolved D. The CDR3 sequence is 13 residues long. V was clipped by 7 bases and J by 3 bases, with 15 bases between them. Germline-derived CDR1 and CDR2 are SQVTM and ANQGSEA. CDR3 sequence reads: CSGGGSMDTEAFF. The CDR3 nucleotides read TGCAGCGGGGGTGGCTCGATGGACACTGAAGCTTTCTTT. Using reference TRBV29-1 and TRBJ1-1 for the parts outside the CDR3, the full variable domain is SAVISQKPSRDICQRGTSLTIQCQVDSQVTMMFWYRQQPGQSLTLIATANQGSEATYESGFVIDKFPISRPNLTFSTLTVSNMSPEDSSIYLCSGGGSMDTEAFFGQGTRLTVV.

This sequence joins TRBV7-2 and TRBJ1-1; D may be TRBD1 (6 bases). Germline values: CDR1 SGHTA, CDR2 FQGNSA. The CDR3 is made up of 14 amino acids. V was shortened by 11 bases and J by 1 base, with 17 bases between the two germline ends. The CDR3 spells CAHMGGRENTEAFF. CDR3 nucleotides: TGTGCCCACATGGGGGGGCGCGAGAACACTGAAGCTTTCTTT.

The chain is built from TRBV15 and TRBJ1-5; 8 bases agree with TRBD1. The CDR3 contains 15 residues. Germline values: CDR1 LNHNV, CDR2 YYDKDF (reference sequence). Trimming took 6 bases from V and 3 from J; bases not matched to a gene: 7. The DNA for the CDR3 is TGTGCCACCAGTACCGGACAGGGCTACAATCAGCCCCAGCATTTT. The encoded protein is CATSTGQGYNQPQHF.